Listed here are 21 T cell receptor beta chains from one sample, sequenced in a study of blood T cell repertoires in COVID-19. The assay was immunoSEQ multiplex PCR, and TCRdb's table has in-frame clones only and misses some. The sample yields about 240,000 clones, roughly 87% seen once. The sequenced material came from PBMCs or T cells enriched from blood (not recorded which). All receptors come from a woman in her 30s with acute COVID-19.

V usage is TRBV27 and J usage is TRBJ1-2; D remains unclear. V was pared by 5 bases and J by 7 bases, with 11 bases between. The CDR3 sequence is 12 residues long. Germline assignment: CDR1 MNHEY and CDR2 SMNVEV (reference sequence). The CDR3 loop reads CASSNSMGGYTF. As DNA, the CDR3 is TGTGCCAGCAGTAACAGTATGGGTGGCTACACCTTC.

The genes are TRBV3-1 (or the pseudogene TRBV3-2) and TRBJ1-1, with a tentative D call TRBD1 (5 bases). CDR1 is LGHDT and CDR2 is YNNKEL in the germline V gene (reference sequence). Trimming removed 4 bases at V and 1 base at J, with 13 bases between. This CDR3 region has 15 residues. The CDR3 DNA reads TGTGCCAGCAGCCCCCGTGGGGGGGGGAACACTGAAGCTTTCTTT. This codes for CASSPRGGGNTEAFF.

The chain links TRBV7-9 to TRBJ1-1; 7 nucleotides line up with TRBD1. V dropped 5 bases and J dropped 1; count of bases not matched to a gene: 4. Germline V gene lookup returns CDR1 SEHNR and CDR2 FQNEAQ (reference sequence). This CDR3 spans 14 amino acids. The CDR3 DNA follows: TGTGCCAGCAGCCCCCGACAGGGGAACACTGAAGCTTTCTTT. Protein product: CASSPRQGNTEAFF. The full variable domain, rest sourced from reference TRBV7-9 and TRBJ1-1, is DTGVSQNPRHKITKRGQNVTFRCDPISEHNRLYWYRQTLGQGPEFLTYFQNEAQLEKSRLLSDRFSAERPKGSFSTLEIQRTEQGDSAMYLCASSPRQGNTEAFFGQGTRLTVV.

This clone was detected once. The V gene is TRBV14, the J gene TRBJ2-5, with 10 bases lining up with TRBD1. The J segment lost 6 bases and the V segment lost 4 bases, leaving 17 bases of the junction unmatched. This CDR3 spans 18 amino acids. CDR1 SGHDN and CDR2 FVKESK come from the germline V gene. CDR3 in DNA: TGTGCCAGCAGCCCCTATTCGACGGGACAGGGGATAGGAAAGACCCAGTACTTC. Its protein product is CASSPYSTGQGIGKTQYF.

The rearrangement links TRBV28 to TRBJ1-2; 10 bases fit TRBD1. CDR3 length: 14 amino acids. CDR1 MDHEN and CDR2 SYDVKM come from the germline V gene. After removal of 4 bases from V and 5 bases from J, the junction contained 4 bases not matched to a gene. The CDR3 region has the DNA TGTGCCAGCAGTTCCTTGGGACAGGGGTATGGCTACACCTTC. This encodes CASSSLGQGYGYTF.

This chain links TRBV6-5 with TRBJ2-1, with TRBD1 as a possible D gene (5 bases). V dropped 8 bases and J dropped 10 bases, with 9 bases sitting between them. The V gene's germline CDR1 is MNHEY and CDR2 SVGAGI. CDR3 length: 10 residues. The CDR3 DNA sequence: TGTGCCAGCGGTCGACAGGAGCAGTTCTTC. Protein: CASGRQEQFF.

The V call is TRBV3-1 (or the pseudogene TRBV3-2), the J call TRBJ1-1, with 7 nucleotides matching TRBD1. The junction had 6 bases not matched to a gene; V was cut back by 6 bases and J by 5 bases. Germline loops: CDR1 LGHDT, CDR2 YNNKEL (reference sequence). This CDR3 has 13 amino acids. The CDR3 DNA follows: TGTGCCAGCAGACAGGGGAGTTGGACTGAAGCTTTCTTT. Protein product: CASRQGSWTEAFF.

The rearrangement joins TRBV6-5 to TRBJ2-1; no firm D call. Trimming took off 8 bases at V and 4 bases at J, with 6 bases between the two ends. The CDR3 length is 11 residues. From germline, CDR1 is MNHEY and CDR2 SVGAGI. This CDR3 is CASASYNEQFF. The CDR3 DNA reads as TGTGCCAGCGCCAGTTACAATGAGCAGTTCTTC.

This CDR3 reads CASSLGTANTGELFF. The CDR3 nucleotides are TGTGCCAGCAGCTTAGGGACAGCGAACACCGGGGAGCTGTTTTTT. V and J are TRBV7-2 and TRBJ2-2; TRBD1 might be the D (6 bases). This CDR3 spans 15 amino acids. V lost 1 base and J 0 bases, leaving 6 bases between the germline ends. Germline lookup yields CDR1 SGHTA and CDR2 FQGNSA.

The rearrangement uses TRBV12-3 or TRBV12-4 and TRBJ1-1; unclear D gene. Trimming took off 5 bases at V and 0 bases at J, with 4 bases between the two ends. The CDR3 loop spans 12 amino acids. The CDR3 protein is CASSEVNTEAFF. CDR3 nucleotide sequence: TGTGCCAGCAGTGAGGTGAACACTGAAGCTTTCTTT.

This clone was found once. CDR3 region: CASSLATIRDTQYF. CDR3 DNA sequence: TGTGCCAGCAGCTTAGCGACTATACGAGATACGCAGTATTTT. This rearrangement joins TRBV7-9 to TRBJ2-3, with D perhaps matching TRBD2 (5 bases). CDR3 size: 14 residues. From germline, CDR1 is SEHNR and CDR2 FQNEAQ (reference sequence). Trimming took off 0 bases at V and 5 bases at J, with 9 bases between the two ends. The full variable domain, rest sourced from reference TRBV7-9 and TRBJ2-3, is DTGVSQNPRHKITKRGQNVTFRCDPISEHNRLYWYRQTLGQGPEFLTYFQNEAQLEKSRLLSDRFSAERPKGSFSTLEIQRTEQGDSAMYLCASSLATIRDTQYFGPGTRLTVL.

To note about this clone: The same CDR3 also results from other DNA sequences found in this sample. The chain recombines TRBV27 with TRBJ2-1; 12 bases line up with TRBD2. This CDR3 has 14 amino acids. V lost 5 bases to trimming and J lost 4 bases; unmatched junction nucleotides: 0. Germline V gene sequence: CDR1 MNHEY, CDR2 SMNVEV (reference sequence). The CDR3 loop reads CASSLAGGYNEQFF. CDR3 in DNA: TGTGCCAGCAGTCTAGCGGGGGGGTACAATGAGCAGTTCTTC.

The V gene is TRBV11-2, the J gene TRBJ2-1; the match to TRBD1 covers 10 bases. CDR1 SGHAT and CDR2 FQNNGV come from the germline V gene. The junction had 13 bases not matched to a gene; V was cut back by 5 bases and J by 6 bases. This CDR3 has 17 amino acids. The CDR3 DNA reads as TGTGCCAGCAGCCCTCTTGGCGGGACAGGGGTCCCCAATGAGCAGTTCTTC. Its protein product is CASSPLGGTGVPNEQFF. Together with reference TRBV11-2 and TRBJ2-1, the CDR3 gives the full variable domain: EAGVAQSPRYKIIEKRQSVAFWCNPISGHATLYWYQQILGQGPKLLIQFQNNGVVDDSQLPKDRFSAERLKGVDSTLKIQPAKLEDSAVYLCASSPLGGTGVPNEQFFGPGTRLTVL.

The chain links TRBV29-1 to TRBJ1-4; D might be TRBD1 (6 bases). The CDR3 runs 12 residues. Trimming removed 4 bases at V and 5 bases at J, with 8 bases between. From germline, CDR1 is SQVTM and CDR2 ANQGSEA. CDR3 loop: CSVGQENEKLFF. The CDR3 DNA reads TGCAGCGTTGGACAGGAAAATGAAAAACTGTTTTTT.

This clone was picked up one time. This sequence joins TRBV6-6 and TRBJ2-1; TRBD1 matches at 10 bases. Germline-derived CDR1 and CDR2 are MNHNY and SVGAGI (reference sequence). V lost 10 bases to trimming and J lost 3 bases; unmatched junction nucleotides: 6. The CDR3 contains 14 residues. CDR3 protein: CATTGGTFYNEQFF. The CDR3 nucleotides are TGTGCCACGACAGGGGGCACATTCTACAATGAGCAGTTCTTC.

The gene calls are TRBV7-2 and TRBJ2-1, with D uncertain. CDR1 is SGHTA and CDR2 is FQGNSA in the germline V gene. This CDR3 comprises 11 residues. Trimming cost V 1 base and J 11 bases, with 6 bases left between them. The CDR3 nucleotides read TGTGCCAGCAGCTTAGAAAATAAGCAGTTCTTC. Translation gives CASSLENKQFF.

CDR3 in DNA: TGTGCCAGTAGTATAGTCGGAGCGGGGGTGTTAGATACGCAGTATTTT. It codes for CASSIVGAGVLDTQYF. J is TRBJ2-3 and V is TRBV19; the match to TRBD2 covers 8 bases. The CDR3 runs 16 residues. CDR1 and CDR2 (germline): LNHDA, SQIVND (reference sequence). Trimming took 1 base from V and 5 from J; bases not matched to a gene: 8.

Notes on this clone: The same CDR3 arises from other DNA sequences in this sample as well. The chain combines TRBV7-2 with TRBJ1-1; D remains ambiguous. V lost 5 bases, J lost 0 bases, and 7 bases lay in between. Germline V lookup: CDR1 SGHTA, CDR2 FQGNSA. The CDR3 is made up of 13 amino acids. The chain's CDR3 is CASSLTVNTEAFF. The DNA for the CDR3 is TGTGCCAGCAGCCTAACGGTGAACACTGAAGCTTTCTTT.

The CDR3 is CASSEVGQGARETEAFF. The CDR3 DNA follows: TGTGCCAGCAGTGAAGTGGGGCAGGGGGCGAGGGAAACTGAAGCTTTCTTT. The rearrangement uses TRBV2 and TRBJ1-1, with 8 positions matching TRBD1. The CDR3 is made up of 17 amino acids. V was pared by 1 base and J by 5 bases, with 12 bases of the junction left unmatched. In germline, CDR1 is SNHLY, CDR2 FYNNEI.

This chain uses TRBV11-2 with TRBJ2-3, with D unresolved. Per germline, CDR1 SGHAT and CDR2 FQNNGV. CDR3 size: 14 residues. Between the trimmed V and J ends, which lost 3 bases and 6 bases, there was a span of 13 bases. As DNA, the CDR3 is TGTGCCAGCAGCTTTAGTACGGATAGCGATACGCAGTATTTT. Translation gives CASSFSTDSDTQYF.

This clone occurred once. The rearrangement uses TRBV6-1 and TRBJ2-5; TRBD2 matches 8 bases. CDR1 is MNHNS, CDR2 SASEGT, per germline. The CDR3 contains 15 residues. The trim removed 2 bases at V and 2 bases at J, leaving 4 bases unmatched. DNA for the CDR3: TGTGCCAGCAGTGAAAACACTAGCGGACAAGAGACCCAGTACTTC. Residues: CASSENTSGQETQYF.